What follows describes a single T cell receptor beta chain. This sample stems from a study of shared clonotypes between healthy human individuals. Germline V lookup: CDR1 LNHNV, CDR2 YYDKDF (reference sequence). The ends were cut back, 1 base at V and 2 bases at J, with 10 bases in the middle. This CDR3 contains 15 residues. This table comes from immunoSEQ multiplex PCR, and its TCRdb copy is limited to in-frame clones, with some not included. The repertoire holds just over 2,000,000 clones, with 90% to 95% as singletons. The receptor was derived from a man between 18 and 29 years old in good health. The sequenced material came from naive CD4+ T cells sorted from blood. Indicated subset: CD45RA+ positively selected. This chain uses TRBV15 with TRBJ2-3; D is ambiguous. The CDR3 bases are TGTGCCACCAGCAGAGTTGGAGAGTCCACAGATACGCAGTATTTT. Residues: CATSRVGESTDTQYF.